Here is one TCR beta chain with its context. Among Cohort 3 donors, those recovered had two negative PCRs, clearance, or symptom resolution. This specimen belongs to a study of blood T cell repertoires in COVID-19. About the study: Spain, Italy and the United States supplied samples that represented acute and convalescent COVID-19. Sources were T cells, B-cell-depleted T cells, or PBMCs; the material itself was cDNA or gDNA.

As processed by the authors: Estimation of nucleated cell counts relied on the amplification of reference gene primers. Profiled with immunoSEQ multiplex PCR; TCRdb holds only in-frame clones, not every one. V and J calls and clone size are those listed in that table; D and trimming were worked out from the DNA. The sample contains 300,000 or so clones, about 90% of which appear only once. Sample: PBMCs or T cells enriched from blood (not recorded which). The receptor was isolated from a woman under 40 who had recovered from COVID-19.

In DNA form, the CDR3 reads TGTGCCACCAGTGATCCCGGCCCGGGGGGCCGGGAGACCCAGTACTTC. The encoded protein is CATSDPGPGGRETQYF. The chain carries TRBV24-1 and TRBJ2-5, with D perhaps TRBD2 (7 bases). The CDR3 runs to 16 residues. Trimming took 3 bases from V and 5 from J, leaving 18 bases between them. CDR1 and CDR2 (germline): KGHDR, SFDVKD.